Each of the 11 T cell receptor beta chains below was sequenced from the same sample in a study of PD-1 blockade in mismatch repair-deficient tumors. Profiled with immunoSEQ multiplex PCR; TCRdb holds only in-frame clones, not every one. In the table there are over 60,000 clones, approximately 88% of which are singletons. The starting material was peripheral blood, obtained 52 weeks after starting pembrolizumab. All receptors derive from an adult with mismatch repair-deficient cancer.

This chain connects TRBV7-9 to TRBJ1-4; D remains unclear. V was clipped by 5 bases and J by 12 bases, with 10 bases between them. In germline, CDR1 is SEHNR, CDR2 FQNEAQ (reference sequence). The CDR3 contains 11 residues. CDR3 sequence: CASSPGPELFF. CDR3 bases: TGTGCCAGCAGCCCCGGGCCCGAACTGTTTTTT.

This rearrangement joins TRBV27 to TRBJ2-1; 7 bases agree with TRBD1. CDR1 is MNHEY, CDR2 SMNVEV, per germline (reference sequence). The junction had 7 bases not matched to a gene; V was cut back by 5 bases and J by 3 bases. This CDR3 comprises 15 residues. As DNA, the CDR3 is TGTGCCAGCAGTCCCTCTCGGACAGGCTACAATGAGCAGTTCTTC. Translated, it gives CASSPSRTGYNEQFF.

This clone has only one observation. The chain recombines TRBV7-3 with TRBJ2-1; D is ambiguous. Germline V gives CDR1 SGHTA, CDR2 FQGTGA. The CDR3 extends over 19 amino acids. Trimming pared 0 bases from V and 0 bases from J, leaving 18 bases between. The CDR3 region is CASSLTTPEHGSSYNEQFF. The CDR3 DNA sequence: TGTGCCAGCAGCTTAACCACGCCGGAACACGGAAGCTCCTACAATGAGCAGTTCTTC. The full variable domain, in which reference TRBV7-3 and TRBJ2-1 provide the parts outside the CDR3, is GAGVSQTPSNKVTEKGKYVELRCDPISGHTALYWYRQSLGQGPEFLIYFQGTGAADDSGLPNDRFFAVRPEGSVSTLKIQRTERGDSAVYLCASSLTTPEHGSSYNEQFFGPGTRLTVL.

This CDR3 is CASSSEDGTGELFF. CDR3 DNA sequence: TGTGCCAGCAGTTCCGAGGACGGGACCGGGGAGCTGTTTTTT. J is TRBJ2-2 and V is TRBV6-5; D not resolved. Germline assignment: CDR1 MNHEY and CDR2 SVGAGI. The V end was cut by 4 bases, the J end by 5 bases, with 11 bases between. This CDR3 is built from 14 residues.

V and J are TRBV6-4 and TRBJ2-1; TRBD2 agrees at 13 bases. This CDR3 contains 15 residues. The junction had 2 bases not matched to a gene; V was cut back by 4 bases and J by 5 bases. Germline CDR1 MRHNA, CDR2 SNTAGT. CDR3 DNA: TGTGCCAGCAGTGGCGGGACTAGCGGGGACAATGAGCAGTTCTTC. It encodes CASSGGTSGDNEQFF.

The chain recombines TRBV5-4 with TRBJ2-3; no definite D call. The CDR3 length is 14 residues. V lost 3 bases and J 0 bases, leaving 8 bases between the germline ends. Germline V gene sequence: CDR1 SGHNT, CDR2 YYREEE (reference sequence). The CDR3: CASSSKFSTDTQYF. The CDR3 coding sequence is TGTGCCAGCAGCTCAAAGTTTAGCACAGATACGCAGTATTTT. The variable domain in full, completed from reference TRBV5-4 and TRBJ2-3, reads ETGVTQSPTHLIKTRGQQVTLRCSSQSGHNTVSWYQQALGQGPQFIFQYYREEENGRGNFPPRFSGLQFPNYSSELNVNALELDDSALYLCASSSKFSTDTQYFGPGTRLTVL.

The chain employs TRBV13 and TRBJ2-7; tentatively, D is TRBD1 (6 bases). Germline lookup yields CDR1 PRHDT and CDR2 FYEKMQ (reference sequence). V was shortened by 2 bases and J by 5 bases, with 19 bases between the two germline ends. The length of the CDR3 is 16 residues. This CDR3 is CASSLSSTGSVNEQYF. The DNA of the CDR3 is TGTGCCAGCAGCTTATCATCGACAGGTTCTGTAAACGAGCAGTACTTC.

This clone was observed once. V usage is TRBV11-3 and J usage is TRBJ2-2; perhaps TRBD2 as D (5 bases). Trimming pared 5 bases from V and 5 bases from J, leaving 9 bases between. The CDR3 sequence is 13 residues long. Per germline, CDR1 SGHNT and CDR2 YENEEA. The CDR3 sequence: CASSGGVTGELFF. In DNA form, the CDR3 reads TGTGCCAGCAGCGGAGGCGTTACCGGGGAGCTGTTTTTT.

The rearrangement joins TRBV9 to TRBJ1-1; D is uncertain. CDR3 size: 14 residues. CDR1 SGDLS and CDR2 YYNGEE come from the germline V gene. Trimming shortened V by 1 base and J by 0 bases, and 7 bases separated the two germline ends. In nucleotides, the CDR3 is TGTGCCAGCAGCGTAAGGGCGGTGAACACTGAAGCTTTCTTT. Its translation: CASSVRAVNTEAFF.

V usage is TRBV27 and J usage is TRBJ1-1; D ambiguous. V lost 3 bases and J 1 base, leaving 6 bases between the germline ends. The germline V gene encodes CDR1 MNHEY and CDR2 SMNVEV (reference sequence). This CDR3 region has 13 residues. The CDR3 here is CASSFPGNTEAFF. In DNA, the CDR3 is TGTGCCAGCAGTTTTCCCGGGAACACTGAAGCTTTCTTT.

The rearrangement uses TRBV29-1 and TRBJ1-1, with 7 positions matching TRBD1. Losses at the gene ends were 1 base for V and 3 bases for J; bases not matched to a gene: 8. The germline V gene encodes CDR1 SQVTM and CDR2 ANQGSEA. This CDR3 region has 15 residues. The chain's CDR3 is CSVEGQGWGDTEAFF. The CDR3 DNA follows: TGCAGCGTTGAAGGACAGGGCTGGGGTGACACTGAAGCTTTCTTT. Using reference TRBV29-1 and TRBJ1-1 for the parts outside the CDR3, the full variable domain is SAVISQKPSRDICQRGTSLTIQCQVDSQVTMMFWYRQQPGQSLTLIATANQGSEATYESGFVIDKFPISRPNLTFSTLTVSNMSPEDSSIYLCSVEGQGWGDTEAFFGQGTRLTVV.